The 3 T cell receptor beta chains listed next were all sequenced from one sample in a study of cytomegalovirus exposure and HLA in healthy donors. PCR amplification relied on 60 Vbeta primers (plus 13 Jbeta primers). Clones were read by immunoSEQ multiplex PCR, and TCRdb kept only the in-frame ones, dropping some. The sample records about 90,000 clones, around two thirds being singletons. Material for sequencing was PBMCs. These receptors were taken from a young woman in good health and CMV-seropositive.

The J gene is TRBJ1-4, the V gene TRBV19; 8 nucleotides align to TRBD1. The CDR3 loop spans 14 amino acids. Trimming took 6 bases from V and 8 from J; bases not matched to a gene: 8. The germline CDR1 and CDR2 sequences are LNHDA and SQIVND (reference sequence). The CDR3 spells CASSTTGVREKLFF. DNA of the CDR3: TGTGCCAGTAGCACGACAGGGGTGAGAGAAAAACTGTTTTTT. The whole variable domain, filled in from reference TRBV19 and TRBJ1-4, reads DGGITQSPKYLFRKEGQNVTLSCEQNLNHDAMYWYRQDPGQGLRLIYYSQIVNDFQKGDIAEGYSVSREKKESFPLTVTSAQKNPTAFYLCASSTTGVREKLFFGSGTQLSVL.

This clone showed up just a few times. The CDR3 coding sequence is TGTGCCAGCAGCCCGGGACTAGCCACCGAGACCCAGTACTTC. It specifies CASSPGLATETQYF. The rearrangement links TRBV2 to TRBJ2-5, with 9 bases that match TRBD2. Per germline, CDR1 SNHLY and CDR2 FYNNEI. The CDR3 length is 14 residues. After removal of 6 bases from V and 5 bases from J, the junction contained 7 bases not matched to a gene.

In this sample, this clone turned up once. The chain carries TRBV9 and TRBJ2-2; tentatively, D is TRBD2 (6 bases). The V end was cut by 0 bases, the J end by 4 bases, with 13 bases between. Germline loops: CDR1 SGDLS, CDR2 YYNGEE. The CDR3 is 16 amino acids. CDR3 in DNA: TGTGCCAGCAGCGTAGACGGAGGGCTGGGCACCGGGGAGCTGTTTTTT. It encodes CASSVDGGLGTGELFF. The variable domain in full, completed from reference TRBV9 and TRBJ2-2, reads DSGVTQTPKHLITATGQRVTLRCSPRSGDLSVYWYQQSLDQGLQFLIQYYNGEERAKGNILERFSAQQFPDLHSELNLSSLELGDSALYFCASSVDGGLGTGELFFGEGSRLTVL.